These 5 T cell receptor beta chains were sequenced from one sample in a study of shared clonotypes between healthy human individuals. TCRdb keeps only in-frame clones here, not all; method: immunoSEQ multiplex PCR. The data show approximately 350,000 clones, about 74% seen once. Sequenced input: memory CD4+ T cells sorted from blood. Noted subset: CD45RA-negative fraction. These receptors came from a man aged 30-40 years in good health.

This clone was detected only a few times. This chain joins TRBV2 and TRBJ2-3; TRBD2 matches at 10 bases. CDR3 length equals 14 residues. Germline CDR1 reads SNHLY; CDR2 reads FYNNEI. The V gene end was trimmed by 6 bases and the J gene end by 6 bases; junction bases not matched to a gene: 6. The CDR3 region has the DNA TGTGCCAGCAGAGCCGGGACTAGCGCGGATACGCAGTATTTT. Amino acid sequence: CASRAGTSADTQYF.

The chain uses TRBV7-6 and TRBJ2-5; D perhaps matches TRBD2 (5 bases). The germline gives CDR1 SGHVS, CDR2 FNYEAQ. V was cut by 4 bases and J by 3 bases, with 15 bases left in between. The CDR3 runs to 15 residues. The CDR3 sequence is CASSSYLGAKETQYF. Here the CDR3 DNA reads TGTGCCAGCAGCTCGTATTTGGGAGCAAAAGAGACCCAGTACTTC.

In this sample, this clone turned up once. V and J are TRBV5-4 and TRBJ2-1; 9 bases align to TRBD1. CDR3 length equals 14 residues. CDR1 SGHNT and CDR2 YYREEE come from the germline V gene (reference sequence). V lost 7 bases, J lost 2 bases, and 4 bases stayed unmatched. The DNA of the CDR3 is TGTGCCAGCTCTACAGGGGGCACCTACAATGAGCAGTTCTTC. Translating gives CASSTGGTYNEQFF.

The chain couples TRBV5-4 to TRBJ2-3; 10 bases are a match to TRBD1. This CDR3 has 14 amino acids. Trimming at V came to 4 bases and at J to 6 bases, leaving 5 bases not matched to a gene. Germline-derived CDR1 and CDR2 are SGHNT and YYREEE (reference sequence). Here the CDR3 reads CASSDGQGGDTQYF. The CDR3 DNA is TGTGCCAGCAGCGATGGACAGGGGGGTGATACGCAGTATTTT.

V and J are TRBV15 and TRBJ1-1, with D tentatively TRBD1 (5 bases). The CDR3 is 14 amino acids. V was cut by 1 base and J by 3 bases, with 9 bases left in between. Per germline, CDR1 LNHNV and CDR2 YYDKDF (reference sequence). CDR3: CATSRGGGDTEAFF. In DNA form, the CDR3 reads TGTGCCACCAGCAGAGGTGGGGGTGACACTGAAGCTTTCTTT.